The next 19 T cell receptor beta chains were all read from a single sample in a study of cytomegalovirus exposure and HLA in healthy donors. A multiplex PCR was run with 60 Vbeta primers and 13 Jbeta primers. Using immunoSEQ multiplex PCR, the repertoire was profiled, and TCRdb retains in-frame clones only, with some absent. The sample records just over 150,000 clones, about 85% being singletons. What was sequenced was PBMCs. Source of these receptors: a man in his late teens or twenties in good health and CMV-seropositive.

This clone is a singleton in its sample. This chain uses TRBV7-8 with TRBJ1-1; maybe TRBD1 (5 bases). CDR1 is SGHVS and CDR2 is FQNEAQ in the germline V gene. The CDR3 spans 15 residues. Trimming stripped 5 bases from V and 0 bases from J, with 13 bases between. CDR3 nucleotide sequence: TGTGCCAGCAGCCTACGCGGGGGGGTGAACACTGAAGCTTTCTTT. This codes for CASSLRGGVNTEAFF.

The V gene is TRBV6-5, the J gene TRBJ1-1; D not certain. CDR1 is MNHEY and CDR2 is SVGAGI in the germline V gene. V was trimmed by 5 bases and J by 4 bases, leaving 14 bases between them. The CDR3 has 14 amino acids. In DNA, the CDR3 is TGTGCCAGCAGTCTCCAGAATGATGGCACTGAAGCTTTCTTT. This sequence encodes CASSLQNDGTEAFF.

This clone was seen a single time. The chain is built from TRBV27 and TRBJ2-1; 11 nucleotides agree with TRBD2. Germline-derived CDR1 and CDR2 are MNHEY and SMNVEV (reference sequence). The ends lost 6 bases at V and 7 bases at J; junction bases unmatched: 8. The CDR3 consists of 15 residues. CDR3 DNA sequence: TGTGCCAGCAGGGTAGCGGGGGGGAGGGGGAATGAGCAGTTCTTC. This encodes CASRVAGGRGNEQFF.

V gene TRBV10-3 combines with J gene TRBJ1-1, with a tentative D call TRBD1 (5 bases). The length of the CDR3 is 17 residues. CDR1 ENHRY and CDR2 SYGVKD come from the germline V gene. Trimming removed 2 bases at V and 8 bases at J, with 24 bases between. The CDR3 DNA reads as TGTGCCATCAGTGAGAATTCCGGGACGGCCTTCGGGGGAGAAGCTTTCTTT. The encoded protein is CAISENSGTAFGGEAFF.

This clone has just a few counts. The rearrangement uses TRBV12-5 and TRBJ1-2, with 10 nucleotides matching TRBD1. V shed 0 bases and J 2 bases; nucleotides not matched to a gene: 9. The CDR3 runs to 18 residues. From germline, CDR1 is LGHNT and CDR2 FRNRAP. CDR3 loop: CASGLVGTGEGNNYGYTF. CDR3 in DNA: TGTGCTAGTGGTTTGGTAGGGACAGGGGAGGGGAACAACTATGGCTACACCTTC.

Concerning this clone: The junction differs from germline at one of its ends, possibly a read error. The V call is TRBV7-6, the J call TRBJ2-6, with TRBD1 as a possible D gene (5 bases). CDR3 length equals 15 residues. Germline V gene sequence: CDR1 SGHVS, CDR2 FNYEAQ. Here the CDR3 reads CASSPTWSGANGLTF. CDR3 sequence (DNA): TGTGCCAGCAGCCCTACGTGGTCTGGGGCCAACGGCCTGACTTTC.

The chain has TRBV7-3 and TRBJ2-7; 7 bases fit TRBD2. From germline, CDR1 is SGHTA and CDR2 FQGTGA. The V and J ends lost 6 bases and 1 base, in that order; junction bases with no gene match: 9. CDR3 length: 15 amino acids. The CDR3 DNA reads TGTGCCAGCAGACGCTGGGGGGGAGGATCCTACGAGCAGTACTTC. This codes for CASRRWGGGSYEQYF.

This clone appeared once. The V and J genes are TRBV4-1 and TRBJ2-1; TRBD2 agrees at 7 bases. There are 17 residues in the CDR3. Trimming removed 3 bases from V and 0 bases from J; junction bases left unmatched: 8. From germline, CDR1 is MGHRA and CDR2 YSYEKL. CDR3 amino acids: CASSQASGTNSYNEQFF. CDR3 DNA: TGCGCCAGCAGCCAGGCTAGCGGTACGAACTCCTACAATGAGCAGTTCTTC.

V usage is TRBV11-2 and J usage is TRBJ2-3; the D is unclear. The ends were cut back, 5 bases at V and 8 bases at J, with 8 bases in the middle. The CDR3 spans 11 residues. The germline V gene has CDR1 SGHAT and CDR2 FQNNGV. CDR3 in amino acids: CASSPPGTQYF. CDR3 DNA sequence: TGTGCCAGCAGCCCACCCGGTACGCAGTATTTT.

This clone is a singleton in its sample. V and J are TRBV7-9 and TRBJ1-2; 8 nucleotides line up with TRBD1. This CDR3 is 15 amino acids long. The V gene's germline CDR1 is SEHNR and CDR2 FQNEAQ (reference sequence). V lost 5 bases to trimming and J lost 5 bases; unmatched junction nucleotides: 10. The CDR3 region has the DNA TGTGCCAGCAGCCCGTCGACAGGGGCGAATTATGGCTACACCTTC. As protein: CASSPSTGANYGYTF.

J is TRBJ2-1 and V is TRBV6-1; tentative D call: TRBD2 (5 bases). The germline V and J ends were trimmed by 7 bases and 10 bases, with 17 bases remaining between them. This CDR3 has 13 amino acids. Germline V CDR1 and CDR2: MNHNS, SASEGT. The CDR3 region is CASTYSDTGEQFF. For the CDR3, the DNA is TGTGCCAGCACCTACAGTGACACGGGGGAGCAGTTCTTC.

The rearrangement uses TRBV5-1 and TRBJ2-2; 13 bases map to TRBD2. CDR3 size: 18 residues. Germline V gene data show CDR1 as SGHRS and CDR2 as YFSETQ. Unmatched junction bases numbered 10, after V lost 4 bases and J lost 4 bases. In DNA, the CDR3 is TGCGCCAGCAGCGCGCCACTAGCGGGGGGGCCGGTCACCGGGGAGCTGTTTTTT. This codes for CASSAPLAGGPVTGELFF.

The rearrangement links TRBV27 to TRBJ2-7; possibly TRBD1 for D (5 bases). Trimming took 0 bases from V and 2 from J, leaving 8 bases between them. The CDR3 is 14 residues long. The germline CDR1 and CDR2 sequences are MNHEY and SMNVEV (reference sequence). The CDR3 nucleotides read TGTGCCAGCAGTTTATCCAGGGCCACCTACGAGCAGTACTTC. Protein: CASSLSRATYEQYF.

V usage is TRBV7-6 and J usage is TRBJ1-1; D gene unclear. Trimming left V 5 bases short and J 3 bases short, with 10 bases between. The CDR3 is 13 amino acids. CDR1 and CDR2 (germline): SGHVS, FNYEAQ. The CDR3 DNA sequence: TGTGCCAGCAGCCCAAACCTATACACTGAAGCTTTCTTT. Protein sequence: CASSPNLYTEAFF.

The chain carries TRBV7-2 and TRBJ1-6; 9 positions match TRBD1. V shed 3 bases and J 9 bases; nucleotides not matched to a gene: 3. Per the germline V gene, CDR1 is SGHTA and CDR2 is FQGNSA. The CDR3 covers 14 residues. This chain's CDR3 is CASSFRDRVSPLHF. CDR3 DNA: TGTGCCAGCAGCTTCCGGGACAGGGTTTCACCCCTCCACTTT.

The chain is built from TRBV19 and TRBJ1-1, with D possibly matching TRBD1 (5 bases). The CDR3 runs 16 residues. Germline V gene lookup returns CDR1 LNHDA and CDR2 SQIVND (reference sequence). V was cut by 3 bases and J by 3 bases, with 17 bases left in between. Here the CDR3 DNA reads TGTGCCAGTAGTATCGACCGCCGGGGGAGGTACACTGAAGCTTTCTTT. Translating gives CASSIDRRGRYTEAFF.

The chain joins TRBV19 to TRBJ1-5, with 7 nucleotides matching TRBD1. The CDR3 has 13 residues. Germline V lookup: CDR1 LNHDA, CDR2 SQIVND (reference sequence). The ends lost 10 bases at V and 4 bases at J; junction bases unmatched: 7. In DNA, the CDR3 is TGTGCCACCCGGACAGGATGGAATCAGCCCCAGCATTTT. Protein: CATRTGWNQPQHF.

The chain links TRBV19 to TRBJ1-2; 10 nucleotides line up with TRBD1. Germline CDR1 LNHDA, CDR2 SQIVND (reference sequence). The trim removed 6 bases at V and 4 bases at J, leaving 11 bases unmatched. The CDR3 spans 16 residues. CDR3 bases: TGTGCCAGTAGCTTCGCCGGGACAGGGGATAGCTATGGCTACACCTTC. Its translation: CASSFAGTGDSYGYTF.

The J gene is TRBJ2-5, the V gene TRBV11-2; the match to TRBD2 covers 12 bases. The germline V gene encodes CDR1 SGHAT and CDR2 FQNNGV. Trimming at V came to 4 bases and at J to 2 bases, leaving 5 bases not matched to a gene. The CDR3 extends over 16 amino acids. CDR3 coding DNA: TGTGCCAGCAGCTCTAATCTAGCGGGGGGGCAAGAGACCCAGTACTTC. It codes for CASSSNLAGGQETQYF.